This T cell receptor beta chain was obtained from a study of CD8+CD57+ T cells in acquired aplastic anemia. Overall study: When averaged, DNA from sorted CD4+ and CD8+ cells came to 2.5 to 3.5 ug. Reads per healthy sample averaged around 10 million (CD4+) and under 13 million (CD8+). Study-wide results and caveats: Shared by patients and controls, just under 30 CD8+ CDR3s were abundant in patients. With respect to CD8+ Simpson's diversity, patients and controls did not differ significantly.

Comment on this clonotype: Its antigen is unknown.

The germline CDR1 and CDR2 sequences are SGHTA and FQGNSA. V dropped 6 bases and J dropped 5 bases, with 16 bases sitting between them. The CDR3 contains 14 residues. Using genomic DNA as the template, TCR beta VDJ and CDR3 profiling was carried out. TCRdb redid the calling of the reads with MiXCR, one entry per CDR3 protein. The sample yields 400,000 to 450,000 distinct CDR3 sequences, around 68% seen once. The J gene is TRBJ2-5, the V gene TRBV7-2; maybe TRBD2 (6 bases). The TCR comes from a human donor in good health, serving as a control. Sequencing used sorted CD4+, CD8+, or CD8+CD57+ T cells (not recorded which) from PBMCs. CDR3 loop: CASSLWASVETQYF. For the CDR3, the DNA is TGTGCCAGCAGTCTATGGGCTAGCGTGGAGACCCAGTACTTC.